The 22 T cell receptor beta chains below come from one sample, sequenced in a study of shared clonotypes between healthy human individuals. Generated by immunoSEQ multiplex PCR, the TCRdb table keeps only in-frame clones and is missing some. The sample lists roughly 760,000 clones, 74% occurring once. Sequenced input: memory CD4+ T cells sorted from blood. The subset is: CD45RA-negative fraction. Source of these receptors: a woman in her twenties or thirties in good health.

As regards this clone: Other DNA sequences in the sample encode the same CDR3. This chain links TRBV28 with TRBJ1-2; tentatively, D is TRBD1 (5 bases). Looked up from germline, CDR1 is MDHEN and CDR2 is SYDVKM. This CDR3 has 12 residues. V was trimmed by 5 bases and J by 2 bases, leaving 6 bases between them. The CDR3, as DNA: TGTGCCAGCAGTAGACAGAACTATGGCTACACCTTC. This sequence encodes CASSRQNYGYTF.

The chain has TRBV11-2 and TRBJ2-7; D is undetermined. The germline gives CDR1 SGHAT, CDR2 FQNNGV. CDR3 size: 13 residues. The V and J ends lost 1 base and 10 bases respectively, with 14 bases between them. The DNA of the CDR3 is TGTGCCAGCAGCTTAGGCTTTGTGTCAGGACAGTACTTC. This gives the protein CASSLGFVSGQYF.

In its sample, this clone was seen many times. This same CDR3 is encoded by further DNA sequences in the sample. This CDR3 reads CASSLGLAGDLYEQYF. In DNA form, the CDR3 reads TGTGCCAGCAGCTTGGGACTAGCGGGTGATCTCTACGAGCAGTACTTC. The rearrangement uses TRBV5-4 and TRBJ2-7, with 10 nucleotides matching TRBD2. Trimming took 0 bases from V and 3 from J; bases not matched to a gene: 6. Germline loops: CDR1 SGHNT, CDR2 YYREEE (reference sequence). This CDR3 contains 16 residues.

This chain connects TRBV28 to TRBJ1-4; maybe TRBD1 (5 bases). V was clipped by 8 bases and J by 6 bases, with 13 bases between them. Looked up from germline, CDR1 is MDHEN and CDR2 is SYDVKM. This CDR3 has 13 amino acids. This chain's CDR3 is CASRQRSHEKLFF. The CDR3 coding sequence is TGTGCCAGCCGACAGCGGTCCCATGAAAAACTGTTTTTT.

The chain carries TRBV10-2 and TRBJ1-1; 7 nucleotides align to TRBD1. This CDR3 is built from 12 residues. CDR1 WSHSY and CDR2 SAAADI come from the germline V gene. After removal of 4 bases from V and 7 bases from J, the junction contained 3 bases not matched to a gene. The CDR3 region is CASSGPGGEAFF. CDR3 coding DNA: TGCGCCAGCAGTGGACCAGGGGGTGAAGCTTTCTTT.

The sample holds one count of this clone. The chain couples TRBV2 to TRBJ2-7; 10 bases match TRBD2. This CDR3 is 15 amino acids long. From germline, CDR1 is SNHLY and CDR2 FYNNEI. The ends lost 9 bases at V and 7 bases at J; junction bases unmatched: 15. CDR3 amino acids: CARTTNSASGREQYF. The CDR3 DNA follows: TGTGCCAGGACTACTAATTCGGCTAGCGGGAGAGAGCAGTACTTC.

The V and J genes are TRBV7-2 and TRBJ1-1, with D unresolved. CDR3 length: 16 residues. The V gene lost 1 base and the J gene lost 3 bases, with 15 bases spanning the gap. Germline V lookup: CDR1 SGHTA, CDR2 FQGNSA. The CDR3 region is CASSLGGIIRYTEAFF. The CDR3 nucleotides are TGTGCCAGCAGCTTAGGGGGTATAATACGTTACACTGAAGCTTTCTTT.

V gene TRBV27 combines with J gene TRBJ2-1; 13 nucleotides match TRBD2. With 5 bases clipped from V and 8 bases from J, the junction kept 12 bases outside the gene matches. CDR1 is MNHEY, CDR2 SMNVEV, per germline (reference sequence). CDR3 length: 17 residues. As DNA, the CDR3 is TGTGCCAGCAGTCACCGGACTAGCGGGAGTAGGTTCGATGAGCAGTTCTTC. Residues: CASSHRTSGSRFDEQFF.

As DNA, the CDR3 is TGCGCCAGCAGCGTGGACGGCGACTACGAGCAGTACTTC. It is translated as CASSVDGDYEQYF. The rearrangement links TRBV5-1 to TRBJ2-7; D is uncertain. With 4 bases removed from V and 3 bases from J, the gap between germline ends came to 11 bases. Germline CDR1 reads SGHRS; CDR2 reads YFSETQ. The CDR3 spans 13 residues. Full variable domain (outside the CDR3, taken from reference TRBV5-1 and TRBJ2-7): KAGVTQTPRYLIKTRGQQVTLSCSPISGHRSVSWYQQTPGQGLQFLFEYFSETQRNKGNFPGRFSGRQFSNSRSEMNVSTLELGDSALYLCASSVDGDYEQYFGPGTRLTVT.

The V call is TRBV30, the J call TRBJ1-6; 7 bases line up with TRBD1. Germline trimming cut 2 bases from V and 5 bases from J; bases unmatched to any gene: 12. The germline CDR1 and CDR2 sequences are GTSNPN and SVGIG (reference sequence). This CDR3 is 17 amino acids long. CDR3 DNA sequence: TGTGCCTGGAGTCGTATGTTAGGGGGCCACGATAATTCACCCCTCCACTTT. Its translation: CAWSRMLGGHDNSPLHF.

V and J are TRBV2 and TRBJ1-4; D may be TRBD1 (6 bases). V was pared by 6 bases and J by 8 bases, with 22 bases between. This CDR3 contains 16 residues. Germline values: CDR1 SNHLY, CDR2 FYNNEI. The CDR3 here is CASSDPGQSGGEKLFF. CDR3 nucleotide sequence: TGTGCCAGCAGCGATCCCGGACAGTCGGGAGGCGAAAAACTGTTTTTT. The whole variable domain, remainder taken from reference TRBV2 and TRBJ1-4, is EPEVTQTPSHQVTQMGQEVILRCVPISNHLYFYWYRQILGQKVEFLVSFYNNEISEKSEIFDDQFSVERPDGSNFTLKIRSTKLEDSAMYFCASSDPGQSGGEKLFFGSGTQLSVL.

The gene calls are TRBV11-3 and TRBJ2-3, with D unresolved. Germline V CDR1 and CDR2: SGHNT, YENEEA. The V end was cut by 2 bases, the J end by 5 bases, with 8 bases between. The CDR3 sequence is 13 residues long. The CDR3 spells CASSLMALDTQYF. CDR3 nucleotide sequence: TGTGCCAGCAGCTTAATGGCCCTAGATACGCAGTATTTT.

This clone was seen more than once but under ten times. V gene TRBV20-1 combines with J gene TRBJ2-3, with D perhaps matching TRBD1 (5 bases). Looked up from germline, CDR1 is DFQATT and CDR2 is SNEGSKA (reference sequence). The germline V and J ends were trimmed by 3 bases and 7 bases, with 8 bases remaining between them. This CDR3 comprises 11 residues. The CDR3 protein is CSASPGNTQYF. The CDR3, as DNA: TGCAGTGCTAGCCCAGGGAATACGCAGTATTTT.

This clone occurred a few times. This sequence joins TRBV14 and TRBJ2-1; D remains unclear. There are 12 residues in the CDR3. Trimming removed 5 bases from V and 6 bases from J, with 8 bases in between. From germline, CDR1 is SGHDN and CDR2 FVKESK. The CDR3 is CASSFQFNEQFF. DNA of the CDR3: TGTGCCAGCAGCTTTCAGTTCAATGAGCAGTTCTTC. Full variable domain (outside the CDR3, taken from reference TRBV14 and TRBJ2-1): EAGVTQFPSHSVIEKGQTVTLRCDPISGHDNLYWYRRVMGKEIKFLLHFVKESKQDESGMPNNRFLAERTGGTYSTLKVQPAELEDSGVYFCASSFQFNEQFFGPGTRLTVL.

The gene calls are TRBV11-2 and TRBJ2-3; D gene unclear. The CDR3 contains 14 residues. With 1 base removed from V and 2 bases from J, the gap between germline ends came to 7 bases. CDR1 is SGHAT and CDR2 is FQNNGV in the germline V gene. DNA for the CDR3: TGTGCCAGCAGCTTAGTAGCAAACACAGATACGCAGTATTTT. Translating gives CASSLVANTDTQYF.

The rearrangement uses TRBV6-6 and TRBJ1-1, with D hard to call. Germline V gene data show CDR1 as MNHNY and CDR2 as SVGAGI (reference sequence). This CDR3 has 14 residues. The V end lost 0 bases, the J end lost 4 bases, and 9 bases lay between the germline ends. The CDR3 protein is CASSYSWDGTEAFF. DNA for the CDR3: TGTGCCAGCAGTTACTCGTGGGATGGCACTGAAGCTTTCTTT.

The genes are TRBV7-3 and TRBJ1-5; D is perhaps TRBD1 (6 bases). V was trimmed by 4 bases and J by 4 bases, leaving 8 bases between them. The germline V gene encodes CDR1 SGHTA and CDR2 FQGTGA. The CDR3 contains 13 residues. For the CDR3, the DNA is TGTGCCAGCAGCTCGGACAGAAATCAGCCCCAGCATTTT. Protein sequence: CASSSDRNQPQHF.

The CDR3 reads CASSSGTVQNIQYF. In DNA form, the CDR3 reads TGTGCCAGCAGTTCCGGGACAGTCCAAAACATTCAGTACTTC. The gene calls are TRBV6-5 and TRBJ2-4, with 7 bases that match TRBD1. Germline lookup yields CDR1 MNHEY and CDR2 SVGAGI. The CDR3 length is 14 residues. Trimming took 4 bases from V and 5 from J; bases not matched to a gene: 5.

The chain has TRBV14 and TRBJ1-2; 7 bases line up with TRBD1. The CDR3 sequence is 14 residues long. Germline V gene data show CDR1 as SGHDN and CDR2 as FVKESK. The V segment lost 0 bases and the J segment 5 bases; nucleotides outside the gene matches: 3. The CDR3 region has the DNA TGTGCCAGCAGCCAAGATTGGGGACAGTATGGCTACACCTTC. It yields the protein CASSQDWGQYGYTF.

There are many counts of this clone. V usage is TRBV1 and J usage is TRBJ2-7; the D segment call TRBD2 is taken from the table without a DNA check. TRBV1 is a pseudogene. The CDR3 sequence is 17 residues long. In DNA, the CDR3 is TGCACCAGCAGCTATTGCTATTGGGGACTAGCGTCCCCCGAGCAGTACTTC. Translation: CTSSYCYWGLASPEQYF.

This clone was observed a handful of times. The chain employs TRBV13 and TRBJ2-2; possible D gene TRBD1, 5 bases. V shed 5 bases and J shed 2 bases, with 15 bases lying between them. Germline values: CDR1 PRHDT, CDR2 FYEKMQ (reference sequence). The CDR3 consists of 16 residues. Written as DNA, the CDR3 is TGTGCCAGCAGCCCAACTTGGGGCTCTAACACCGGGGAGCTGTTTTTT. Translating it yields CASSPTWGSNTGELFF.

The gene calls are TRBV7-3 and TRBJ2-1; no definite D call. The CDR3 sequence is 15 residues long. Germline V gives CDR1 SGHTA, CDR2 FQGTGA. With 1 base removed from V and 4 bases from J, the gap between germline ends came to 11 bases. CDR3 in DNA: TGTGCCAGCAGCTTAAGGCAGTCCCCGTACAATGAGCAGTTCTTC. Encoded protein: CASSLRQSPYNEQFF.